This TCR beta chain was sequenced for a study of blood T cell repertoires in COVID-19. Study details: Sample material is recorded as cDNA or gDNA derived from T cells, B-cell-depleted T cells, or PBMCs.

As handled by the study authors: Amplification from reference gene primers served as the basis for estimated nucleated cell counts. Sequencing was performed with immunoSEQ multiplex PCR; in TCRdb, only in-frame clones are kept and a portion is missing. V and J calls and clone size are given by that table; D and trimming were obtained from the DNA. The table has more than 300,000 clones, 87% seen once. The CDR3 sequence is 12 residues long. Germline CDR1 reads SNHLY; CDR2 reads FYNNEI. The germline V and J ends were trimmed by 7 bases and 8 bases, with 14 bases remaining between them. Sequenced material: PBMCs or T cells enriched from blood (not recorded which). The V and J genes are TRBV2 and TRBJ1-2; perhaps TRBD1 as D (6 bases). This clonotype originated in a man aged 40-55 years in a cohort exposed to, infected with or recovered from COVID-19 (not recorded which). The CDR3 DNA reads TGTGCCAGCAAACTGGACAGAGAGGGCTACACCTTC. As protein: CASKLDREGYTF.